These T cell receptor beta chains were read from a single sample in a study of cytomegalovirus exposure and HLA in healthy donors. The repertoire was sequenced with immunoSEQ multiplex PCR; TCRdb's copy has only in-frame clones and lacks some. The table lists around 110,000 clones, 75% to 85% of them singletons, with 3.5% to 4.5% in the top ten. Source material: PBMCs. These receptors all stem from a man aged 30-40 years in good health and CMV-seropositive. The CDR3 runs from the conserved cysteine through the conserved F or W. The order of the fields is CDR3 protein, CDR3 DNA, clone size, J gene, CDR3 length, D gene, V gene. D genes are given only for firm matches. Size is omitted from some rows. Given values are once, few, many or a class for expanded clones.

CDR3: CASLRRSSYEQYF; DNA: TGTGCCAGCCTCCGGAGGAGCTCCTACGAGCAGTACTTC; size: -; J: TRBJ2-7; length: 13; D: -; V: TRBV28
CDR3: CASSLLTGWPDTQYF; DNA: TGTGCCAGCAGCTTATTGACCGGGTGGCCAGATACGCAGTATTTT; size: -; J: TRBJ2-3; length: 15; D: -; V: TRBV7-3
CDR3: CAWSVQQGLTEAFF; DNA: TGTGCCTGGAGTGTACAGCAGGGTCTCACTGAAGCTTTCTTT; size: -; J: TRBJ1-1; length: 14; D: -; V: TRBV30
CDR3: CASSGLTAGEQYF; DNA: TGTGCCAGCAGTGGGCTGACAGCCGGCGAGCAGTACTTC; size: -; J: TRBJ2-7; length: 13; D: -; V: TRBV6-5
CDR3: CASSVVMQGEAFF; DNA: TGTGCCAGCAGCGTAGTCATGCAGGGGGAAGCTTTCTTT; size: -; J: TRBJ1-1; length: 13; D: -; V: TRBV9
CDR3: CASSTLPWTSGYEQYF; DNA: TGTGCCAGCAGTACCCTCCCGTGGACTAGCGGCTACGAGCAGTACTTC; size: -; J: TRBJ2-7; length: 16; D: TRBD2; V: TRBV27
CDR3: CASSEGDIYGYTF; DNA: TGTGCCAGCAGTGAGGGGGACATCTATGGCTACACCTTC; size: -; J: TRBJ1-2; length: 13; D: -; V: TRBV2
CDR3: CASSLGVGTGGSGANVLTF; DNA: TGTGCCAGCAGCTTGGGAGTAGGGACAGGGGGTTCTGGGGCCAACGTCCTGACTTTC; size: -; J: TRBJ2-6; length: 19; D: TRBD1; V: TRBV5-5
CDR3: CASSLRQANYGYTF; DNA: TGTGCCAGCAGCTTAAGACAGGCCAACTATGGCTACACCTTC; size: -; J: TRBJ1-2; length: 14; D: -; V: TRBV5-6
CDR3: CAWSPGYSGGIAGELFF; DNA: TGTGCCTGGAGCCCAGGATATAGCGGGGGGATAGCCGGGGAGCTGTTTTTT; size: -; J: TRBJ2-2; length: 17; D: TRBD2; V: TRBV30
CDR3: CASSLGWQFTDTQYF; DNA: TGTGCCAGCAGCTTGGGTTGGCAGTTTACAGATACGCAGTATTTT; size: few; J: TRBJ2-3; length: 15; D: -; V: TRBV5-4
CDR3: CASSLGTGGYFGGQFF; DNA: TGCGCCAGCAGCTTGGGGACAGGGGGTTATTTTGGGGGGCAGTTCTTC; size: once; J: TRBJ2-1; length: 16; D: TRBD1; V: TRBV5-1
CDR3: CASSSYVGTGVEKLFF; DNA: TGTGCCAGCAGTTCCTATGTGGGGACAGGGGTTGAAAAACTGTTTTTT; size: -; J: TRBJ1-4; length: 16; D: TRBD1; V: TRBV27
CDR3: CASSQSRTSGSVGELFF; DNA: TGCGCCAGCAGCCAATCACGGACTAGCGGGAGTGTCGGGGAGCTGTTTTTT; size: -; J: TRBJ2-2; length: 17; D: TRBD2; V: TRBV4-1
CDR3: CASSQDGTSNSQYF; DNA: TGCGCCAGCAGCCAAGATGGGACATCTAACAGTCAGTACTTC; size: -; J: TRBJ2-4; length: 14; D: -; V: TRBV4-3
CDR3: CSVEGGTGKSTDTQYF; DNA: TGCAGCGTTGAGGGGGGGACAGGGAAGAGCACAGATACGCAGTATTTT; size: -; J: TRBJ2-3; length: 16; D: TRBD1; V: TRBV29-1
CDR3: CASSSFNRGPFF; DNA: TGTGCCAGCAGCTCGTTCAACAGGGGACCTTTCTTT; size: -; J: TRBJ1-1; length: 12; D: TRBD1; V: TRBV7-9
CDR3: CASSFSGRVDTGELFF; DNA: TGTGCCAGCAGCTTCAGCGGGAGGGTTGACACCGGGGAGCTGTTTTTT; size: -; J: TRBJ2-2; length: 16; D: TRBD2; V: TRBV5-5
CDR3: CASSVLDNSGNTIYF; DNA: TGTGCCAGCAGCGTCCTGGACAACTCTGGAAACACCATATATTTT; size: -; J: TRBJ1-3; length: 15; D: -; V: TRBV9